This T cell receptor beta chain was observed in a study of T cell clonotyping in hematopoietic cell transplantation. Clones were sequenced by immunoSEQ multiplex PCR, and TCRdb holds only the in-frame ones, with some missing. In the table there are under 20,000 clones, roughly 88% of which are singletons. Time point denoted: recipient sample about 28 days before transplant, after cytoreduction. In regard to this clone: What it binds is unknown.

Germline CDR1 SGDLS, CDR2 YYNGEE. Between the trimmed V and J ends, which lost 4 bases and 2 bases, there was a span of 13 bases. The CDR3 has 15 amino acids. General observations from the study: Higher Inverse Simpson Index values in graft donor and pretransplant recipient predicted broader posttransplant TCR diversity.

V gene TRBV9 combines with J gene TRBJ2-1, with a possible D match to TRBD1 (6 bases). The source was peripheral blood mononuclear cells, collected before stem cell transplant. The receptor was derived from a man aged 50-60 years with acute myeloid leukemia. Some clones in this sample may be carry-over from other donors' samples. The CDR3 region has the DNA TGTGCCAGCAGCCCTCGGACAGACGCCTACAATGAGCAGTTCTTC. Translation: CASSPRTDAYNEQFF.